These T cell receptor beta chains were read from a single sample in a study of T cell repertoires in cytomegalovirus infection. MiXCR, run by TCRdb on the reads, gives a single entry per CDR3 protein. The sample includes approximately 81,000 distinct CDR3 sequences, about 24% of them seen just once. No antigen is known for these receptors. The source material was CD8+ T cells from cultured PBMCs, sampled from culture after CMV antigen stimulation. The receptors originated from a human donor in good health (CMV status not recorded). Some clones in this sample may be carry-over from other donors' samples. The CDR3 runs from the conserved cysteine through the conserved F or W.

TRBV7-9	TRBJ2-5	CASNNRLAGEETQYF
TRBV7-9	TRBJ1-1	CASRPGRGGDPMNTEAFF
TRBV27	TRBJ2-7	CASRSSGGDRIYEQYF
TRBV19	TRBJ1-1	CASTSGRGETEAFF
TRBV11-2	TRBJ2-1	CASSPQGAYYNEQFF
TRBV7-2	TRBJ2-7	CASSSRLAGNPSYEQYF
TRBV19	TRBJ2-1	CASRTSVTSPTQFF
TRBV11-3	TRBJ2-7	CASSLAGVSYEQYF
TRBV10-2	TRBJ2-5	CASSDSGDKYF
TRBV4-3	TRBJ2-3	CASSRQPQGAGTDTQYF
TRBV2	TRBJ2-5	CASSENRGQTQYF
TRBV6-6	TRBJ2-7	CASSPTVAAGYEQYF
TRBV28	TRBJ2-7	CASSSRQGRTSYEQYF
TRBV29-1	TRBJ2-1	CSVEGTTAYNEQFF